Below, one T cell receptor (beta chain) is given with its context. The CDR3 has 13 residues. V lost 3 bases and J lost 4, with 9 bases in between. Germline-derived CDR1 and CDR2 are MDHEN and SYDVKM. Per the original methods: It was from reference gene primer amplification that nucleated cell counts were estimated. Produced via immunoSEQ multiplex PCR; TCRdb's table is partial and in-frame only. Clone size and the V and J calls come from that table; the DNA yielded D and trimming. This sample carries around 100,000 clones, approximately 89% of them seen once, and the ten largest clones take approximately 2%. These data come from a study of blood T cell repertoires in COVID-19.

This chain links TRBV28 with TRBJ1-2, with a possible D match to TRBD1 (5 bases). This TCR came from a man between 50 and 59 years old with active COVID-19. The material sequenced was peripheral blood. CDR3 DNA sequence: TGTGCCAGCAGTTTTCGGCAGGGCTATGGCTACACCTTC. Amino acids: CASSFRQGYGYTF.